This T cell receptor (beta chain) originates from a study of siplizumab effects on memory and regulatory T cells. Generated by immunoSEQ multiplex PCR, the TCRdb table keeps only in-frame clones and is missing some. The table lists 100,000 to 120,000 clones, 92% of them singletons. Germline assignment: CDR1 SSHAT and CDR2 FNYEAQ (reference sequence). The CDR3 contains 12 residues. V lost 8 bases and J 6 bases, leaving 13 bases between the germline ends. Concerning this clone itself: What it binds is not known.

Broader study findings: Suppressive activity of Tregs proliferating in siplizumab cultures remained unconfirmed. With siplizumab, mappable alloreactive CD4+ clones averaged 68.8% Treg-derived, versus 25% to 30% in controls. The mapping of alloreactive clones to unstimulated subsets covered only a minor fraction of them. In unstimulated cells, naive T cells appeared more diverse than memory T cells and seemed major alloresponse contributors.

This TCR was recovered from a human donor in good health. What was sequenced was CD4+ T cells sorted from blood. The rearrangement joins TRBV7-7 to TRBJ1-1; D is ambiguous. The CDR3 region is CASGPQVPEAFF. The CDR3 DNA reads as TGTGCCAGCGGACCGCAGGTACCTGAAGCTTTCTTT. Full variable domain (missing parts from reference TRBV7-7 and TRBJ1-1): GAGVSQSPRYKVTKRGQDVTLRCDPISSHATLYWYQQALGQGPEFLTYFNYEAQPDKSGLPSDRFSAERPEGSISTLTIQRTEQRDSAMYRCASGPQVPEAFFGQGTRLTVV.